This passage covers 23 T cell receptor beta chains from one sample sequenced in a study of OX40 agonist ivuxolimab in advanced cancers. The repertoire was sequenced with immunoSEQ multiplex PCR; TCRdb's copy has only in-frame clones and lacks some. The sample holds some 80,000 clones, around 92% seen once. Sequenced here: CD4+ or CD8+ T cells sorted from blood, sampled in a trial of the OX40 agonist ivuxolimab. The origin of the receptors is an adult with an advanced solid tumor such as melanoma, head and neck, liver or kidney cancer.

This sequence joins TRBV2 and TRBJ2-3; the D gene is possibly TRBD2 (6 bases). The CDR3 loop spans 15 amino acids. V was shortened by 6 bases and J by 0 bases, with 13 bases between the two germline ends. CDR1 is SNHLY, CDR2 FYNNEI, per germline. Here the CDR3 reads CASSAGTHSTDTQYF. The DNA for the CDR3 is TGTGCCAGCAGCGCCGGGACTCATAGCACAGATACGCAGTATTTT.

This clone was picked up one time. The chain couples TRBV5-1 to TRBJ2-7; D assignment may be TRBD1 or TRBD2 (5 bases each). From germline, CDR1 is SGHRS and CDR2 YFSETQ. The CDR3 totals 18 residues. Trimming shortened V by 0 bases and J by 4 bases, and 23 bases separated the two germline ends. CDR3 coding DNA: TGCGCCAGCAGCTTGGTAGCAGCGGAGAGGGGTAGCATGTACGAGCAGTACTTC. Translation: CASSLVAAERGSMYEQYF.

This chain joins TRBV29-1 and TRBJ1-6, with D possibly matching TRBD1 (5 bases). The CDR3 is 13 residues long. V lost 8 bases, J lost 0 bases, and 8 bases lay in between. Germline assignment: CDR1 SQVTM and CDR2 ANQGSEA. CDR3 amino acids: CSFRDSYNSPLHF. The DNA for the CDR3 is TGCAGCTTCAGGGACTCCTATAATTCACCCCTCCACTTT.

The chain joins TRBV27 to TRBJ2-1, with 11 nucleotides matching TRBD2. The CDR3 has 14 residues. J lost 10 bases, V lost 6 bases, and 8 bases had no gene match. Looked up from germline, CDR1 is MNHEY and CDR2 is SMNVEV (reference sequence). CDR3 sequence: CASRRLAGFREQFF. CDR3 DNA: TGTGCCAGCAGAAGACTAGCGGGATTCAGGGAGCAGTTCTTC.

The chain carries TRBV11-2 and TRBJ1-4; D is ambiguous. Trimming removed 3 bases at V and 1 base at J, with 6 bases between. CDR3 length equals 14 residues. Germline-derived CDR1 and CDR2 are SGHAT and FQNNGV. The CDR3 DNA reads TGTGCCAGCAGCTTCGGCGGAACTAATGAAAAACTGTTTTTT. It is translated as CASSFGGTNEKLFF.

V and J are TRBV15 and TRBJ2-2; D gene unclear. Trimming removed 0 bases at V and 2 bases at J, with 7 bases between. The CDR3 contains 15 residues. Germline loops: CDR1 LNHNV, CDR2 YYDKDF (reference sequence). The chain's CDR3 is CATSRDLRNTGELFF. In nucleotides, the CDR3 is TGTGCCACCAGCAGAGATCTAAGAAACACCGGGGAGCTGTTTTTT.

The chain is built from TRBV19 and TRBJ2-3; 7 positions match TRBD2. From germline, CDR1 is LNHDA and CDR2 SQIVND (reference sequence). V gave up 7 bases and J gave up 5 bases; unmatched junction bases: 9. The CDR3 totals 14 residues. The CDR3 DNA reads as TGTGCCAGTACTCGGGGAGGGCGTGGAGATACGCAGTATTTT. Its translation: CASTRGGRGDTQYF.

The chain has TRBV4-1 and TRBJ1-6; 9 bases are shared with TRBD1. The germline gives CDR1 MGHRA, CDR2 YSYEKL. The length of the CDR3 is 18 residues. The V segment lost 3 bases and the J segment 0 bases; nucleotides outside the gene matches: 6. CDR3 sequence reads: CASSHGTGSSSYNSPLHF. CDR3 nucleotides: TGCGCCAGCAGCCATGGGACAGGGTCGAGCTCCTATAATTCACCCCTCCACTTT.

V gene TRBV7-2 combines with J gene TRBJ2-1; tentatively, D is TRBD2 (6 bases). The CDR3 loop spans 12 amino acids. Per germline, CDR1 SGHTA and CDR2 FQGNSA. V was pared by 5 bases and J by 12 bases, with 14 bases between. The CDR3, as DNA: TGTGCCAGCAGCCCCCATAGCGGAGCGCAGTTCTTC. This translates into CASSPHSGAQFF.

This clone is a singleton in its sample. The chain links TRBV2 to TRBJ2-1, with D possibly TRBD2 on 5 matching bases. From germline, CDR1 is SNHLY and CDR2 FYNNEI. Trimming shortened V by 8 bases and J by 4 bases, and 15 bases separated the two germline ends. The CDR3 extends over 14 amino acids. The CDR3 is CASAGTVRYNEQFF. CDR3 sequence (DNA): TGTGCCAGCGCGGGCACGGTTCGATACAATGAGCAGTTCTTC.

The rearrangement links TRBV6-1 to TRBJ2-1, with unresolved D. From germline, CDR1 is MNHNS and CDR2 SASEGT. The CDR3 loop spans 14 amino acids. V was cut by 2 bases and J by 4 bases, with 9 bases left in between. The CDR3 reads CASSEMRGYNEQFF. The CDR3 nucleotides read TGTGCCAGCAGTGAAATGAGAGGATACAATGAGCAGTTCTTC.

The chain couples TRBV5-8 to TRBJ1-3, with 8 bases identical to TRBD1. The germline V gene encodes CDR1 SGHTS and CDR2 YDEGEE. The CDR3 consists of 15 residues. V trimming: 4 bases; J trimming: 0 bases; junction bases outside the gene matches: 3. CDR3 in DNA: TGTGCCAGCAGCCCCGGGACAGGCTCTGGAAACACCATATATTTT. Its protein is CASSPGTGSGNTIYF.

This chain joins TRBV10-3 and TRBJ1-1; 7 nucleotides align to TRBD1. With 6 bases clipped from V and 10 bases from J, the junction kept 14 bases outside the gene matches. CDR1 ENHRY and CDR2 SYGVKD come from the germline V gene. There are 14 residues in the CDR3. This CDR3 reads CAISSTGTTGGAFF. In nucleotides, the CDR3 is TGTGCCATCAGCTCGACAGGGACAACCGGTGGAGCTTTCTTT.

The genes are TRBV5-8 and TRBJ2-7; a possible D gene is TRBD2 (7 bases). V was trimmed by 2 bases and J by 2 bases, leaving 8 bases between them. The length of the CDR3 is 13 residues. Germline loops: CDR1 SGHTS, CDR2 YDEGEE. The CDR3 loop is CASSFGGPYEQYF. For the CDR3, the DNA is TGTGCCAGCAGCTTCGGGGGGCCCTACGAGCAGTACTTC.

The V gene is TRBV2, the J gene TRBJ2-7, with a tentative D call TRBD1 (6 bases). CDR3 length equals 12 residues. V gave up 6 bases and J gave up 3 bases, with 9 bases separating them. The germline V gene encodes CDR1 SNHLY and CDR2 FYNNEI. The CDR3 region is CASREDSYEQYF. The DNA of the CDR3 is TGTGCCAGCAGAGAGGACAGCTACGAGCAGTACTTC.

This clone has only a few counts. CDR3 protein: CATGVLAANTGELFF. In DNA form, the CDR3 reads TGTGCCACCGGCGTTCTAGCGGCGAACACCGGGGAGCTGTTTTTT. V is TRBV9 and J is TRBJ2-2, with 7 bases that match TRBD2. CDR3 length: 15 residues. Unmatched junction bases numbered 8, after V lost 9 bases and J lost 0 bases. Germline V CDR1 and CDR2: SGDLS, YYNGEE.

J is TRBJ1-1 and V is TRBV6-1; D remains unclear. In germline, CDR1 is MNHNS, CDR2 SASEGT. The CDR3 contains 13 residues. The V end was cut by 5 bases, the J end by 7 bases, with 14 bases between. The CDR3 DNA follows: TGTGCCAGCAGTTATGGAACCAGCGGTGAAGCTTTCTTT. As protein: CASSYGTSGEAFF.

This chain uses TRBV7-2 with TRBJ2-1; D is uncertain. V was clipped by 4 bases and J by 5 bases, with 9 bases between them. CDR3 size: 13 residues. Germline V gene data show CDR1 as SGHTA and CDR2 as FQGNSA. This CDR3 is CASSSGPHNEQFF. CDR3 sequence (DNA): TGTGCCAGCAGCTCCGGTCCCCACAATGAGCAGTTCTTC.

The chain joins TRBV14 to TRBJ2-2, with D perhaps matching TRBD2 (6 bases). Germline V gives CDR1 SGHDN, CDR2 FVKESK. This CDR3 region has 17 residues. V was clipped by 1 base and J by 0 bases, with 12 bases between them. Here the CDR3 reads CASSQVAGPANTGELFF. The CDR3 coding sequence is TGTGCCAGCAGCCAAGTGGCGGGGCCGGCGAACACCGGGGAGCTGTTTTTT.

The CDR3 spells CSGGSGSYNEQFF. Written as DNA, the CDR3 is TGCAGCGGAGGGAGTGGGTCCTACAATGAGCAGTTCTTC. The V gene is TRBV29-1, the J gene TRBJ2-1, with D perhaps matching TRBD2 (5 bases). There are 13 residues in the CDR3. The V gene lost 7 bases and the J gene lost 1 base, with 11 bases spanning the gap. Germline V gene sequence: CDR1 SQVTM, CDR2 ANQGSEA.

J is TRBJ2-7 and V is TRBV30, with D unclear. In germline, CDR1 is GTSNPN, CDR2 SVGIG (reference sequence). The CDR3 covers 13 residues. V lost 2 bases, J lost 2 bases, and 10 bases lay in between. In DNA form, the CDR3 reads TGTGCCTGGAGTACCAGCGTTACCTACGAGCAGTACTTC. It yields the protein CAWSTSVTYEQYF.

This clone showed up just a few times. The CDR3 here is CASSLRGLRQGADTQYF. The DNA of the CDR3 is TGTGCCAGCAGCTTAAGGGGCCTGCGACAGGGGGCAGATACGCAGTATTTT. This chain connects TRBV7-8 to TRBJ2-3, with TRBD1 matching over 9 bases. The germline CDR1 and CDR2 sequences are SGHVS and FQNEAQ. The trim removed 2 bases at V and 4 bases at J, leaving 10 bases unmatched. The CDR3 spans 17 residues.

The sample holds a few counts of this clone. The rearrangement uses TRBV27 and TRBJ1-1; a possible D gene is TRBD1 (5 bases). Germline CDR1 is MNHEY and CDR2 is SMNVEV (reference sequence). The CDR3 totals 16 residues. Trimming stripped 5 bases from V and 5 bases from J, with 21 bases between. The CDR3 bases are TGTGCCAGCAGTCCCTGGGGGGTTGAGGGAAAAACTGAAGCTTTCTTT. Translated: CASSPWGVEGKTEAFF.